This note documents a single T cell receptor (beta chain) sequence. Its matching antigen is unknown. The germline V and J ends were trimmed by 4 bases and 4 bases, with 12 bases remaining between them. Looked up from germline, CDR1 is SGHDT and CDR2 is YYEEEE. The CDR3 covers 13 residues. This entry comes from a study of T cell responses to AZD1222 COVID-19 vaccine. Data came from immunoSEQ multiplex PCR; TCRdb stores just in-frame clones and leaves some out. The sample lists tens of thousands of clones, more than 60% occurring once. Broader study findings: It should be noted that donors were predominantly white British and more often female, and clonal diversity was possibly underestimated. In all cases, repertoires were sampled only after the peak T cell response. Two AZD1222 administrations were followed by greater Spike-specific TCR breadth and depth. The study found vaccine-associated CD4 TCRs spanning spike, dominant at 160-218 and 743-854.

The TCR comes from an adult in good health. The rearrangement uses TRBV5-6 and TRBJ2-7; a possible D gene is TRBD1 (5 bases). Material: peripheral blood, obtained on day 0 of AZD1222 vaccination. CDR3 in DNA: TGTGCCAGCAGCCGCTGGACAACATACGAGCAGTACTTC. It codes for CASSRWTTYEQYF.